What follows are 29 T cell receptor beta chains derived from one specimen sequenced in a study of blood T cell repertoires in COVID-19. Generated by immunoSEQ multiplex PCR, the TCRdb table keeps only in-frame clones and is missing some. The sample records some 350,000 clones, around 89% being singletons. What was sequenced was peripheral blood. The receptors shown here come from a woman in her twenties or thirties with COVID-19, enrolled during active disease.

The rearrangement uses TRBV11-3 and TRBJ2-1; weak D call: TRBD1 (6 bases). V was trimmed by 5 bases and J by 3 bases, leaving 17 bases between them. The CDR3 totals 16 residues. The germline gives CDR1 SGHNT, CDR2 YENEEA. The DNA for the CDR3 is TGTGCCAGCAGCCAGGGGCCGCAGGGCCACTACAATGAGCAGTTCTTC. This gives the protein CASSQGPQGHYNEQFF. Drawing the rest from reference TRBV11-3 and TRBJ2-1, the complete variable domain is EAGVVQSPRYKIIEKKQPVAFWCNPISGHNTLYWYLQNLGQGPELLIRYENEEAVDDSQLPKDRFSAERLKGVDSTLKIQPAELGDSAVYLCASSQGPQGHYNEQFFGPGTRLTVL.

This rearrangement joins TRBV7-8 to TRBJ2-7; weak D call: TRBD2 (5 bases). This CDR3 spans 13 amino acids. Germline V gene sequence: CDR1 SGHVS, CDR2 FQNEAQ. V gave up 5 bases and J gave up 4 bases, with 12 bases separating them. The CDR3: CASSPGSEYEQYV. The CDR3 DNA reads TGTGCCAGCAGCCCGGGGTCAGAGTACGAGCAGTACGTC.

V gene TRBV11-2 combines with J gene TRBJ2-7, with 11 bases identical to TRBD2. CDR1 and CDR2 (germline): SGHAT, FQNNGV. The CDR3 runs 15 residues. V shed 3 bases, J shed 3 bases, and the junction held 4 bases outside the gene matches. This CDR3 is CASSLTGTSGYEQYF. CDR3 nucleotide sequence: TGTGCCAGCAGCTTGACGGGGACTAGCGGCTACGAGCAGTACTTC. Using reference TRBV11-2 and TRBJ2-7 for the parts outside the CDR3, the full variable domain is EAGVAQSPRYKIIEKRQSVAFWCNPISGHATLYWYQQILGQGPKLLIQFQNNGVVDDSQLPKDRFSAERLKGVDSTLKIQPAKLEDSAVYLCASSLTGTSGYEQYFGPGTRLTVT.

The rearrangement links TRBV7-9 to TRBJ1-5, with 7 bases that match TRBD1. The CDR3 loop spans 13 amino acids. Trimming at V came to 4 bases and at J to 8 bases, leaving 5 bases not matched to a gene. Per germline, CDR1 SEHNR and CDR2 FQNEAQ (reference sequence). CDR3 DNA: TGTGCCAGCAGCTCCAGGGGGACCGAGCCCCAGCATTTT. This sequence encodes CASSSRGTEPQHF.

The V call is TRBV11-3, the J call TRBJ2-1; D gene uncertain. Germline V CDR1 and CDR2: SGHNT, YENEEA. This CDR3 has 15 amino acids. V shed 4 bases and J shed 4 bases, with 14 bases lying between them. The CDR3 loop reads CASSSFGGEYNEQFF. DNA for the CDR3: TGTGCCAGCAGCTCCTTTGGCGGAGAATACAATGAGCAGTTCTTC.

V usage is TRBV10-2 and J usage is TRBJ2-6; tentatively, D is TRBD2 (5 bases). The CDR3 runs to 18 residues. The germline CDR1 and CDR2 sequences are WSHSY and SAAADI. Trimming stripped 3 bases from V and 0 bases from J, with 15 bases between. As DNA, the CDR3 is TGCGCCAGCAGTGACTCCCGGGGTTCGAGCTCTGGGGCCAACGTCCTGACTTTC. Translating gives CASSDSRGSSSGANVLTF.

The V call is TRBV7-8, the J call TRBJ2-5; a possible D gene is TRBD2 (5 bases). V was cut by 0 bases and J by 5 bases, with 13 bases left in between. CDR3 length: 15 residues. The germline V gene has CDR1 SGHVS and CDR2 FQNEAQ. This CDR3 reads CASSLAATGVETQYF. In DNA, the CDR3 is TGTGCCAGCAGCTTAGCGGCAACCGGGGTGGAGACCCAGTACTTC.

This rearrangement joins TRBV5-4 to TRBJ1-6; D gene uncertain. The CDR3 has 15 residues. With 2 bases removed from V and 2 bases from J, the gap between germline ends came to 8 bases. Germline CDR1 and CDR2: SGHNT and YYREEE (reference sequence). The CDR3 DNA reads as TGTGCCAGCAGCTTTCGGTCGGCCTATAATTCACCCCTCCACTTT. It specifies CASSFRSAYNSPLHF. Full variable domain (outside the CDR3, taken from reference TRBV5-4 and TRBJ1-6): ETGVTQSPTHLIKTRGQQVTLRCSSQSGHNTVSWYQQALGQGPQFIFQYYREEENGRGNFPPRFSGLQFPNYSSELNVNALELDDSALYLCASSFRSAYNSPLHFGNGTRLTVT.

This clone was recorded only once. V gene TRBV7-2 combines with J gene TRBJ2-2, with TRBD2 matching 9 bases. CDR1 and CDR2 (germline): SGHTA, FQGNSA. Losses at the gene ends were 2 bases for V and 6 bases for J; bases not matched to a gene: 7. The length of the CDR3 is 16 residues. CDR3 sequence: CASSLIGGRASGELFF. The CDR3 bases are TGTGCCAGCAGCTTAATAGGCGGGAGGGCGTCCGGGGAGCTGTTTTTT.

The J gene is TRBJ2-2, the V gene TRBV5-1; D possibly corresponds to TRBD1 (6 bases). The CDR3 covers 14 residues. Germline V gene data show CDR1 as SGHRS and CDR2 as YFSETQ. Between the trimmed V and J ends, which lost 0 bases and 6 bases, there was a span of 9 bases. The CDR3 nucleotides are TGCGCCAGCAGCTTGGGGGGGCGCGCCGGGGAGCTGTTTTTT. Translating gives CASSLGGRAGELFF.

The V and J genes are TRBV4-1 and TRBJ2-3; D is perhaps TRBD1 (5 bases). V lost 1 base to trimming and J lost 4 bases, with 9 bases between them. The germline V gene has CDR1 MGHRA and CDR2 YSYEKL. The length of the CDR3 is 14 residues. Here the CDR3 reads CASSQGVGPDTQYF. The CDR3 DNA reads as TGCGCCAGCAGCCAAGGAGTGGGGCCAGATACGCAGTATTTT.

This clone was seen repeatedly, ten times or more. The DNA for the CDR3 is TGTGCCAGCAGCCCACCCCCTGGACTAGCGGGAGCCTCCTACAATGAGCAGTTCTTC. It translates to CASSPPPGLAGASYNEQFF. V gene TRBV5-4 combines with J gene TRBJ2-1; 13 bases agree with TRBD2. Germline V gene sequence: CDR1 SGHNT, CDR2 YYREEE (reference sequence). The CDR3 covers 19 residues. After removal of 4 bases from V and 0 bases from J, the junction contained 10 bases not matched to a gene. Filled out from reference TRBV5-4 and TRBJ2-1, the complete variable domain reads ETGVTQSPTHLIKTRGQQVTLRCSSQSGHNTVSWYQQALGQGPQFIFQYYREEENGRGNFPPRFSGLQFPNYSSELNVNALELDDSALYLCASSPPPGLAGASYNEQFFGPGTRLTVL.

This clone was counted once. This chain uses TRBV6-5 with TRBJ2-1; 9 nucleotides align to TRBD2. CDR1 is MNHEY and CDR2 is SVGAGI in the germline V gene. V shed 4 bases, J shed 8 bases, and the junction held 9 bases outside the gene matches. The CDR3 consists of 15 residues. The DNA of the CDR3 is TGTGCCAGCAGTTCTCCGGGACTAGCTGGGTATGAGCAGTTCTTC. This codes for CASSSPGLAGYEQFF.

As DNA, the CDR3 is TGTGCCAGCAGCCGTGTCGGACAGAGCCGCTTGAATGAAAAACTGTTTTTT. It encodes CASSRVGQSRLNEKLFF. The gene calls are TRBV28 and TRBJ1-4, with a possible D match to TRBD1 (6 bases). Deletions cut 6 bases from V and 5 bases from J, with 22 bases between. CDR1 is MDHEN, CDR2 SYDVKM, per germline. The CDR3 extends over 17 amino acids.

The CDR3 DNA is TGTGCCAGCAGCCTAGACGGTGGGGCTATTCCCTACAATGAGCAGTTCTTC. It encodes CASSLDGGAIPYNEQFF. The genes are TRBV7-8 and TRBJ2-1, with a possible D match to TRBD1 (5 bases). Germline V gene sequence: CDR1 SGHVS, CDR2 FQNEAQ. The V gene lost 5 bases and the J gene lost 2 bases, with 19 bases spanning the gap. The CDR3 runs to 17 residues.

The rearrangement links TRBV14 to TRBJ2-4; D is ambiguous. The CDR3 loop spans 13 amino acids. Germline CDR1 SGHDN, CDR2 FVKESK. Trimming cost V 1 base and J 11 bases, with 12 bases left between them. The CDR3 DNA reads as TGTGCCAGCAGCCAAGGCGGCGTTTGGCTTCAGTACTTC. Translation: CASSQGGVWLQYF.

V and J are TRBV3-1 (or the pseudogene TRBV3-2) and TRBJ1-6; D call uncertain. The CDR3 has 13 residues. The V end lost 2 bases, the J end lost 8 bases, and 7 bases lay between the germline ends. Germline CDR1 and CDR2: LGHDT and YNNKEL (reference sequence). CDR3 sequence: CASSQIPDSPLHF. CDR3 in DNA: TGTGCCAGCAGCCAAATACCAGATTCACCCCTCCACTTT.

This clone appeared a few times. The chain is built from TRBV6-5 and TRBJ2-3; D may be TRBD1 (5 bases). Trimming removed 6 bases from V and 4 bases from J, with 11 bases in between. Germline CDR1 and CDR2: MNHEY and SVGAGI. The CDR3 extends over 13 amino acids. CDR3 bases: TGTGCCAGCAGAGGTATAGGGGCAGATACGCAGTATTTT. Translated, it gives CASRGIGADTQYF.

The chain employs TRBV4-1 and TRBJ1-1, with unresolved D. Germline lookup yields CDR1 MGHRA and CDR2 YSYEKL. The CDR3 has 15 residues. The V and J ends lost 0 bases and 0 bases respectively, with 8 bases between them. CDR3: CASSQDQDVNTEAFF. The CDR3 coding sequence is TGCGCCAGCAGCCAAGATCAGGATGTGAACACTGAAGCTTTCTTT.

The CDR3 is CASSSGTRDTQYF. CDR3 sequence (DNA): TGTGCCAGCAGTTCAGGAACCAGAGATACGCAGTATTTT. The rearrangement links TRBV12-3 or TRBV12-4 to TRBJ2-3; D remains unclear. V dropped 4 bases and J dropped 5 bases, with 10 bases sitting between them. The CDR3 is 13 residues long.

The CDR3 DNA is TGTGCCACCAGCAGCCCGGGACACCTAGCCAAAAACATTCAGTACTTC. Protein: CATSSPGHLAKNIQYF. The V and J genes are TRBV15 and TRBJ2-4; TRBD1 is a possible D gene (6 bases). The CDR3 is made up of 16 amino acids. Germline CDR1 is LNHNV and CDR2 is YYDKDF (reference sequence). V was shortened by 3 bases and J by 0 bases, with 12 bases between the two germline ends.

The chain combines TRBV12-3 or TRBV12-4 with TRBJ2-1; TRBD2 matches at 7 bases. The junction had 4 bases not matched to a gene; V was cut back by 3 bases and J by 14 bases. This CDR3 spans 11 amino acids. The CDR3 sequence is CASSFGREKFF. The DNA for the CDR3 is TGTGCCAGCAGTTTCGGGCGGGAGAAGTTCTTC.

This clone has just one count. V is TRBV12-5 and J is TRBJ1-1, with D maybe TRBD1 (5 bases). V was clipped by 2 bases and J by 1 base, with 5 bases between them. This CDR3 has 13 amino acids. Germline V gives CDR1 LGHNT, CDR2 FRNRAP. The DNA for the CDR3 is TGTGCTAGTGGTTTGCAGGGGAACACTGAAGCTTTCTTT. It encodes CASGLQGNTEAFF.

The chain recombines TRBV28 with TRBJ2-3; possible D gene TRBD1, 5 bases. The germline V gene has CDR1 MDHEN and CDR2 SYDVKM. This CDR3 is 13 amino acids long. V was cut by 8 bases and J by 0 bases, with 9 bases left in between. The CDR3 loop is CASGATSTDTQYF. The CDR3 DNA reads as TGTGCCAGCGGGGCCACGAGCACAGATACGCAGTATTTT. Together with reference TRBV28 and TRBJ2-3, the CDR3 gives the full variable domain: DVKVTQSSRYLVKRTGEKVFLECVQDMDHENMFWYRQDPGLGLRLIYFSYDVKMKEKGDIPEGYSVSREKKERFSLILESASTNQTSMYLCASGATSTDTQYFGPGTRLTVL.

This clone was counted a few times. The rearrangement joins TRBV24-1 to TRBJ2-2; 10 nucleotides agree with TRBD2. The CDR3 runs to 18 residues. Germline CDR1 KGHDR, CDR2 SFDVKD. V lost 2 bases, J lost 2 bases, and 7 bases stayed unmatched. The chain's CDR3 is CATSDSLAGSTNTGELFF. For the CDR3, the DNA is TGTGCCACCAGTGATTCACTAGCGGGATCCACAAACACCGGGGAGCTGTTTTTT.

This rearrangement joins TRBV15 to TRBJ2-7; 7 bases align to TRBD2. CDR3 length: 17 residues. The germline V gene has CDR1 LNHNV and CDR2 YYDKDF (reference sequence). Trimming cost V 3 bases and J 0 bases; bases outside gene matches: 11. In DNA form, the CDR3 reads TGTGCCACCAGCAGCCCGACTAGCCGAACAGACTCCTACGAGCAGTACTTC. Residues: CATSSPTSRTDSYEQYF.

In its sample, this clone was seen once. The J gene is TRBJ1-2, the V gene TRBV29-1; D not certain. Germline lookup yields CDR1 SQVTM and CDR2 ANQGSEA. V lost 7 bases and J 2 bases, leaving 14 bases between the germline ends. The CDR3 consists of 13 residues. The CDR3, as DNA: TGCAGCGACCAATCGGGAGTCAACTATGGCTACACCTTC. It is translated as CSDQSGVNYGYTF. The variable domain in full, completed from reference TRBV29-1 and TRBJ1-2, reads SAVISQKPSRDICQRGTSLTIQCQVDSQVTMMFWYRQQPGQSLTLIATANQGSEATYESGFVIDKFPISRPNLTFSTLTVSNMSPEDSSIYLCSDQSGVNYGYTFGSGTRLTVV.

The gene calls are TRBV7-6 and TRBJ1-1; tentatively, D is TRBD1 (5 bases). From germline, CDR1 is SGHVS and CDR2 FNYEAQ. V was trimmed by 0 bases and J by 0 bases, leaving 8 bases between them. This CDR3 contains 15 residues. CDR3 bases: TGTGCCAGCAGCTTAGCCGCAGGGTTGAACACTGAAGCTTTCTTT. Protein: CASSLAAGLNTEAFF.

The chain links TRBV4-3 to TRBJ1-4; D gene unclear. This CDR3 contains 15 residues. The V end was cut by 6 bases, the J end by 4 bases, with 15 bases between. The germline V gene encodes CDR1 LGHNA and CDR2 YSLEER. The CDR3 is CASRRTERVNEKLFF. CDR3 in DNA: TGCGCCAGCAGACGCACTGAGCGGGTTAATGAAAAACTGTTTTTT.